One and the same sample provided the 23 T cell receptor beta chains below, sequenced in a study of T cell responses to AZD1222 COVID-19 vaccine. Method: immunoSEQ multiplex PCR; TCRdb's copy keeps in-frame clones and lacks some. The data contain just under 85,000 clones, 70% to 90% of them singletons. Sequenced material: peripheral blood, taken on day 0 of AZD1222 vaccination. The receptor set was obtained from an adult in good health.

The chain uses TRBV5-5 and TRBJ1-6; D unresolved. The CDR3 spans 14 residues. Germline CDR1 SGHKS, CDR2 YYEKEE (reference sequence). Trimming took off 0 bases at V and 10 bases at J, with 11 bases between the two ends. The CDR3 reads CASSLDATGSPLHF. CDR3 in DNA: TGTGCCAGCAGCTTGGACGCCACGGGATCACCCCTCCACTTT.

The V and J genes are TRBV6-2 or TRBV6-3 and TRBJ2-2; D remains unclear. The V end lost 4 bases, the J end lost 4 bases, and 7 bases lay between the germline ends. Germline V lookup: CDR1 MNHEY, CDR2 SVGEGT. There are 13 residues in the CDR3. The CDR3 sequence is CASSSQRTGELFF. CDR3 DNA: TGTGCCAGCAGTTCACAACGCACCGGGGAGCTGTTTTTT.

The rearrangement joins TRBV6-5 to TRBJ1-2, with unresolved D. CDR3 length: 14 residues. The V end was cut by 7 bases, the J end by 5 bases, with 17 bases between. Germline values: CDR1 MNHEY, CDR2 SVGAGI. In nucleotides, the CDR3 is TGTGCCAGCACCCGAGGCAGCATGAATTATGGCTACACCTTC. This encodes CASTRGSMNYGYTF.

The gene calls are TRBV15 and TRBJ2-7, with 7 nucleotides matching TRBD1. The CDR3 length is 17 residues. Germline V gene sequence: CDR1 LNHNV, CDR2 YYDKDF (reference sequence). V lost 3 bases and J lost 0; bases outside the gene matches: 11. The CDR3 loop reads CATSSNQQGPSSYEQYF. DNA of the CDR3: TGTGCCACCAGCAGTAACCAACAGGGGCCAAGCTCCTACGAGCAGTACTTC.

The chain recombines TRBV11-2 with TRBJ1-6, with TRBD1 as a possible D gene (5 bases). V lost 5 bases, J lost 5 bases, and 16 bases lay in between. There are 16 residues in the CDR3. Germline V gene data show CDR1 as SGHAT and CDR2 as FQNNGV. CDR3 loop: CASSSNPGRNNSPLHF. The CDR3 coding sequence is TGTGCCAGCAGCAGTAATCCGGGACGGAATAATTCACCCCTCCACTTT.

The rearrangement uses TRBV6-1 and TRBJ2-4; 8 nucleotides agree with TRBD1. V dropped 1 base and J dropped 8; count of bases not matched to a gene: 7. Germline loops: CDR1 MNHNS, CDR2 SASEGT. The CDR3 runs 15 residues. The CDR3 loop is CASSEGQGNRDIQYF. CDR3 nucleotide sequence: TGTGCCAGCAGTGAAGGACAGGGGAATAGGGACATTCAGTACTTC.

The chain joins TRBV3-1 (or the pseudogene TRBV3-2) to TRBJ2-5, with D maybe TRBD1 (5 bases). CDR1 and CDR2 from the germline V gene are LGHDT and YNNKEL (reference sequence). The CDR3 covers 12 residues. The V and J ends lost 8 bases and 4 bases respectively, with 11 bases between them. The CDR3 coding sequence is TGTGCCAGCGACAGACTGGGAGAGACCCAGTACTTC. Residues: CASDRLGETQYF.

The chain's CDR3 is CATSDLGGPTDTQYF. CDR3 DNA sequence: TGTGCCACCAGTGATTTGGGCGGGCCCACAGATACGCAGTATTTT. This chain connects TRBV24-1 to TRBJ2-3; tentatively, D is TRBD2 (5 bases). In germline, CDR1 is KGHDR, CDR2 SFDVKD. Trimming took 0 bases from V and 2 from J, leaving 8 bases between them. The CDR3 contains 15 residues.

The chain links TRBV7-3 to TRBJ1-5; no clear D. Germline CDR1 and CDR2: SGHTA and FQGTGA. Deletions cut 1 base from V and 2 bases from J, with 12 bases between. This CDR3 is built from 16 residues. The CDR3 DNA follows: TGTGCCAGCAGCTTAAAAGCCAGGCGATGCAATCAGCCCCAGCATTTT. This codes for CASSLKARRCNQPQHF.

This rearrangement joins TRBV14 to TRBJ1-3; D is perhaps TRBD1 (5 bases). The CDR3 is made up of 13 amino acids. Trimming removed 0 bases at V and 8 bases at J, with 8 bases between. Germline-derived CDR1 and CDR2 are SGHDN and FVKESK. The CDR3 DNA sequence: TGTGCCAGCAGCCAAGATCGCAGGGACACCATATATTTT. Residues: CASSQDRRDTIYF.

In its sample, this clone was seen once. Other DNA sequences in this sample translate to the same CDR3. J is TRBJ2-1 and V is TRBV28; D is undetermined. Germline V CDR1 and CDR2: MDHEN, SYDVKM. Trimming took 5 bases from V and 4 from J, leaving 3 bases between them. The CDR3 has 11 amino acids. This chain's CDR3 is CASSKYNEQFF. The CDR3 bases are TGTGCCAGCAGTAAGTACAATGAGCAGTTCTTC.

This clone was counted once. The V call is TRBV5-6, the J call TRBJ2-7; no firm D call. This CDR3 spans 13 amino acids. Germline CDR1 is SGHDT and CDR2 is YYEEEE. V was trimmed by 5 bases and J by 0 bases, leaving 9 bases between them. CDR3 in amino acids: CASRDGISYEQYF. The CDR3 DNA follows: TGTGCCAGCAGGGACGGAATCTCCTACGAGCAGTACTTC. Filled out from reference TRBV5-6 and TRBJ2-7, the complete variable domain reads DAGVTQSPTHLIKTRGQQVTLRCSPKSGHDTVSWYQQALGQGPQFIFQYYEEEERQRGNFPDRFSGHQFPNYSSELNVNALLLGDSALYLCASRDGISYEQYFGPGTRLTVT.

The V gene is TRBV28, the J gene TRBJ2-7; D could derive from TRBD1 or TRBD2 (5 bases each). The CDR3 has 16 amino acids. Germline V gives CDR1 MDHEN, CDR2 SYDVKM. The V gene lost 5 bases and the J gene lost 1 base, with 18 bases spanning the gap. Here the CDR3 DNA reads TGTGCCAGCAGTCCTCTCGGGACCACGATTTCCTACGAGCAGTACTTC. It codes for CASSPLGTTISYEQYF.

The chain carries TRBV7-6 and TRBJ1-3; D unclear. CDR3 length: 17 amino acids. V was cut by 2 bases and J by 0 bases, with 14 bases left in between. CDR1 is SGHVS, CDR2 FNYEAQ, per germline. Here the CDR3 reads CASSLKQLAGSGNTIYF. In nucleotides, the CDR3 is TGTGCCAGCAGCTTAAAGCAGTTGGCGGGCTCTGGAAACACCATATATTTT.

The chain carries TRBV5-1 and TRBJ1-2, with D uncertain. V was cut by 0 bases and J by 3 bases, with 9 bases left in between. This CDR3 region has 14 residues. Germline V gene data show CDR1 as SGHRS and CDR2 as YFSETQ. CDR3 sequence: CASSLEGAYYGYTF. For the CDR3, the DNA is TGCGCCAGCAGCTTGGAGGGAGCCTACTATGGCTACACCTTC.

The chain combines TRBV5-4 with TRBJ2-1, with a tentative D call TRBD2 (6 bases). CDR1 is SGHNT, CDR2 YYREEE, per germline (reference sequence). The CDR3 length is 14 residues. V lost 0 bases to trimming and J lost 7 bases, with 11 bases between them. DNA for the CDR3: TGTGCCAGCAGCTTGGGGCGGGATAAGAATGAGCAGTTCTTC. Translation gives CASSLGRDKNEQFF. The full variable domain, rest sourced from reference TRBV5-4 and TRBJ2-1, is ETGVTQSPTHLIKTRGQQVTLRCSSQSGHNTVSWYQQALGQGPQFIFQYYREEENGRGNFPPRFSGLQFPNYSSELNVNALELDDSALYLCASSLGRDKNEQFFGPGTRLTVL.

V and J are TRBV7-3 and TRBJ1-4; possible D gene TRBD1, 5 bases. Per germline, CDR1 SGHTA and CDR2 FQGTGA. The CDR3 covers 13 residues. The V and J ends lost 3 bases and 3 bases respectively, with 5 bases between them. CDR3: CASSLGPNEKLFF. The CDR3 bases are TGTGCCAGCAGCTTGGGGCCTAATGAAAAACTGTTTTTT.

The CDR3 DNA is TGTGCCAGCAGTGACTCGATAAGGAACACAGATACGCAGTATTTT. This codes for CASSDSIRNTDTQYF. The V and J genes are TRBV6-4 and TRBJ2-3, with D unresolved. The CDR3 runs 15 residues. CDR1 is MRHNA and CDR2 is SNTAGT in the germline V gene. The ends were cut back, 0 bases at V and 2 bases at J, with 9 bases in the middle.

This clone was picked up one time. The J gene is TRBJ1-1, the V gene TRBV19, with TRBD1 as a possible D gene (6 bases). CDR3 length: 16 residues. The ends were cut back, 2 bases at V and 2 bases at J, with 15 bases in the middle. CDR1 is LNHDA and CDR2 is SQIVND in the germline V gene (reference sequence). This CDR3 is CASSILLQGLNTEAFF. DNA for the CDR3: TGTGCCAGTAGTATACTCTTACAGGGCCTTAACACTGAAGCTTTCTTT. Based on the CDR3 plus reference TRBV19 and TRBJ1-1, the full variable domain is DGGITQSPKYLFRKEGQNVTLSCEQNLNHDAMYWYRQDPGQGLRLIYYSQIVNDFQKGDIAEGYSVSREKKESFPLTVTSAQKNPTAFYLCASSILLQGLNTEAFFGQGTRLTVV.

This chain links TRBV6-5 with TRBJ1-2; 10 bases fit TRBD1. The V gene end was trimmed by 4 bases and the J gene end by 4 bases; junction bases not matched to a gene: 9. The germline CDR1 and CDR2 sequences are MNHEY and SVGAGI. CDR3 length equals 16 residues. CDR3 in amino acids: CASSSGQGGGLYGYTF. CDR3 DNA: TGTGCCAGCAGTTCCGGACAGGGGGGTGGACTCTATGGCTACACCTTC.

The V gene is TRBV20-1, the J gene TRBJ1-1, with D unclear. Trimming took off 0 bases at V and 6 bases at J, with 5 bases between the two ends. The CDR3 extends over 11 amino acids. Germline V gene lookup returns CDR1 DFQATT and CDR2 SNEGSKA (reference sequence). CDR3 residues: CSARDPPEAFF. In DNA form, the CDR3 reads TGCAGTGCTAGAGATCCTCCTGAAGCTTTCTTT.

V is TRBV28 and J is TRBJ2-3; 11 bases match TRBD2. J lost 4 bases, V lost 5 bases, and 14 bases had no gene match. There are 18 residues in the CDR3. Per germline, CDR1 MDHEN and CDR2 SYDVKM. In DNA, the CDR3 is TGTGCCAGCAGTCCGACAAGGCTAGCGGGGGGTACTGCAGATACGCAGTATTTT. Protein sequence: CASSPTRLAGGTADTQYF.

The chain couples TRBV27 to TRBJ2-4, with 9 bases matching TRBD2. The junction had 6 bases not matched to a gene; V was cut back by 6 bases and J by 3 bases. The CDR3 has 15 amino acids. CDR1 and CDR2 (germline): MNHEY, SMNVEV (reference sequence). The CDR3 here is CASRERGALKNIQYF. CDR3 bases: TGTGCCAGCAGAGAGCGGGGGGCTCTCAAAAACATTCAGTACTTC.